What follows are 15 T cell receptor beta chains derived from one specimen sequenced in a study of graft-versus-host responses after intestinal transplantation. Stimulators, approximately 200,000 irradiated and violet-dye-labeled cells, were plated with approximately 200,000 CFSE-labeled responder cells. This table comes from immunoSEQ multiplex PCR, and its TCRdb copy is limited to in-frame clones, with some not included. The sample shows 12,000 to 15,000 clones, around a third of them seen only once. The sequencing here drew on alloreactive CD8+ T cells from a mixed lymphocyte reaction culture, taken before intestinal transplant. Described subset: CFSE-low proliferating T cells sorted from roughly six-day pre-transplant mixed lymphocyte reaction (GvH or HvG direction). The receptor set was obtained from a human patient who received an intestinal transplant.

The chain joins TRBV4-1 to TRBJ1-2; tentative D call: TRBD1 (5 bases). Germline V lookup: CDR1 MGHRA, CDR2 YSYEKL. The CDR3 totals 14 residues. Trimming pared 0 bases from V and 8 bases from J, leaving 13 bases between. This chain's CDR3 is CASSQDGGIRGYTF. In DNA, the CDR3 is TGCGCCAGCAGCCAAGATGGGGGGATCCGGGGCTACACCTTC.

A few counts support this clone. This rearrangement joins TRBV30 to TRBJ1-2, with no clear D. V lost 0 bases and J 8 bases, leaving 13 bases between the germline ends. Germline CDR1 GTSNPN, CDR2 SVGIG (reference sequence). This CDR3 region has 13 residues. The CDR3 region is CAWSVLGREGYTF. In DNA, the CDR3 is TGTGCCTGGAGTGTACTAGGAAGGGAAGGCTACACCTTC.

This clone has just a few counts. The sample contains more than one DNA sequence encoding this CDR3. The chain links TRBV30 to TRBJ1-1; TRBD1 agrees at 7 bases. Trimming at V came to 4 bases and at J to 4 bases, leaving 3 bases not matched to a gene. Germline lookup yields CDR1 GTSNPN and CDR2 SVGIG (reference sequence). This CDR3 is built from 12 residues. For the CDR3, the DNA is TGTGCCTGGAACAGGGGCGGCACTGAAGCTTTCTTT. It yields the protein CAWNRGGTEAFF.

The gene calls are TRBV7-9 and TRBJ1-2, with 11 bases matching TRBD1. V was clipped by 5 bases and J by 8 bases; unmatched bases: 7. Looked up from germline, CDR1 is SEHNR and CDR2 is FQNEAQ (reference sequence). The CDR3 has 14 residues. DNA for the CDR3: TGTGCCAGCAGCCAAGGACAGGGGGCGTGGGGCTACACCTTC. Translating gives CASSQGQGAWGYTF.

The J gene is TRBJ2-3, the V gene TRBV2, with a possible D match to TRBD2 (6 bases). CDR1 is SNHLY and CDR2 is FYNNEI in the germline V gene. Trimming took 7 bases from V and 2 from J, leaving 10 bases between them. The CDR3 runs 13 residues. The CDR3 sequence: CASTRDSTDTQYF. CDR3 nucleotides: TGTGCCAGCACCCGGGACTCCACAGATACGCAGTATTTT.

This chain links TRBV30 with TRBJ2-1; tentative D call: TRBD2 (5 bases). The CDR3 contains 15 residues. The germline gives CDR1 GTSNPN, CDR2 SVGIG (reference sequence). Trimming pared 0 bases from V and 1 base from J, leaving 10 bases between. This CDR3 reads CAWSVLGVSYNEQFF. CDR3 DNA: TGTGCCTGGAGTGTACTAGGAGTGTCCTACAATGAGCAGTTCTTC.

This clone was counted only a few times. The CDR3 spells CAWSVVWRGDTQYF. The CDR3 DNA sequence: TGTGCCTGGAGTGTAGTATGGAGGGGAGATACGCAGTATTTT. V usage is TRBV30 and J usage is TRBJ2-3; D is possibly TRBD2 (6 bases). CDR1 and CDR2 (germline): GTSNPN, SVGIG (reference sequence). The CDR3 totals 14 residues. Trimming removed 0 bases from V and 5 bases from J, with 12 bases in between.

This clone was picked up a small number of times. The rearrangement joins TRBV4-3 to TRBJ1-1, with unresolved D. Germline V gene lookup returns CDR1 LGHNA and CDR2 YSLEER. CDR3 size: 13 residues. With 0 bases removed from V and 10 bases from J, the gap between germline ends came to 12 bases. CDR3 residues: CASSQERVSAAFF. DNA for the CDR3: TGCGCCAGCAGCCAAGAGAGGGTTTCAGCAGCTTTCTTT.

The chain links TRBV4-3 to TRBJ2-3; a weak D match, TRBD1 (6 bases). This CDR3 is 15 amino acids long. From germline, CDR1 is LGHNA and CDR2 YSLEER. V was clipped by 1 base and J by 2 bases, with 10 bases between them. This chain's CDR3 is CASSQGTGSTDTQYF. Written as DNA, the CDR3 is TGCGCCAGCAGCCAAGGAACAGGGTCCACAGATACGCAGTATTTT.

The rearrangement links TRBV7-6 to TRBJ2-5; D is perhaps TRBD1 (5 bases). V lost 5 bases, J lost 5 bases, and 18 bases lay in between. The germline gives CDR1 SGHVS, CDR2 FNYEAQ. The CDR3 loop spans 15 amino acids. The CDR3 DNA reads as TGTGCCAGCAGCACCCCGACAGAAGCCGCCGAGACCCAGTACTTC. This encodes CASSTPTEAAETQYF.

DNA for the CDR3: TGTGCCAGCAGCCCAGAGGTCCTACGGCCGAATGAAAAACTGTTTTTT. This codes for CASSPEVLRPNEKLFF. The rearrangement uses TRBV11-2 and TRBJ1-4, with D uncertain. The CDR3 contains 16 residues. With 5 bases removed from V and 5 bases from J, the gap between germline ends came to 18 bases. Per the germline V gene, CDR1 is SGHAT and CDR2 is FQNNGV.

This clone was detected a few times. CDR3 region: CASSPSGTGANVLTF. The CDR3 region has the DNA TGTGCCAGCAGCCCTTCCGGGACTGGGGCCAACGTCCTGACTTTC. This chain joins TRBV5-6 and TRBJ2-6, with D maybe TRBD2 (5 bases). CDR1 and CDR2 (germline): SGHDT, YYEEEE. The germline V and J ends were trimmed by 4 bases and 2 bases, with 10 bases remaining between them. The length of the CDR3 is 15 residues.

This clone was counted a few times. The chain is built from TRBV4-1 and TRBJ1-2; D remains ambiguous. From germline, CDR1 is MGHRA and CDR2 YSYEKL. The V end lost 4 bases, the J end lost 1 base, and 16 bases lay between the germline ends. The CDR3 sequence is 16 residues long. This CDR3 reads CASSPILQRVNYGYTF. Here the CDR3 DNA reads TGCGCCAGCAGCCCAATCCTACAGAGGGTTAACTATGGCTACACCTTC.

The chain joins TRBV30 to TRBJ1-1; 7 nucleotides match TRBD1. After removal of 3 bases from V and 4 bases from J, the junction contained 5 bases not matched to a gene. The CDR3 spans 13 residues. Germline CDR1 is GTSNPN and CDR2 is SVGIG (reference sequence). The CDR3 DNA sequence: TGTGCCTGGAGGGCAGGGGGGTTCACTGAAGCTTTCTTT. Residues: CAWRAGGFTEAFF.

The chain uses TRBV4-3 and TRBJ1-2; maybe TRBD1 (5 bases). V lost 4 bases, J lost 4 bases, and 10 bases lay in between. Looked up from germline, CDR1 is LGHNA and CDR2 is YSLEER. The CDR3 covers 13 residues. The CDR3 spells CASSPGGGYGYTF. The CDR3 nucleotides read TGCGCCAGCAGCCCGGGGGGGGGCTATGGCTACACCTTC.